This TCR beta chain emerged from a study of blood T cells in healthy people across ages. Total RNA, at least 5.5 micrograms per sample, came from PBMCs. Deletions cut 1 base from V and 3 bases from J, with 10 bases between. CDR1 is SQVTM and CDR2 is ANQGSEA in the germline V gene. The CDR3 covers 13 residues. A sample-barcoded 5' primer and a J-beta primer mix were used in a second PCR of roughly 7 to 11 cycles. MiXCR, applied by TCRdb to the 5' RACE reads, yields one record per CDR3 protein. The sample holds about 1.4 million distinct CDR3 sequences, 45% to 70% seen once. Sequences were obtained from blood. The rearrangement links TRBV29-1 to TRBJ2-7; weak D call: TRBD1 (6 bases). The source is a man in his late teens or twenties in good health. The CDR3 sequence: CSVEGPGDYEQYF. DNA for the CDR3: TGCAGCGTTGAAGGTCCAGGGGACTACGAGCAGTACTTC.